These 5 T cell receptor beta chains were sequenced from one sample in a study of identical twins. Using its own MiXCR run on the 5' RACE reads, TCRdb lists one record per CDR3 protein. The sample yields 1.5 million to 2 million distinct CDR3 sequences, about 31% seen once. Sequenced input: cord blood. Receptors originate from a newborn girl in good health.

The chain uses TRBV27 and TRBJ2-2; 7 bases are shared with TRBD2. J gave up 3 bases and V 7 bases, and 11 bases lay outside the gene matches. Germline lookup yields CDR1 MNHEY and CDR2 SMNVEV (reference sequence). The CDR3 is made up of 16 amino acids. This CDR3 is CASKGPGGWYTGELFF. The CDR3 DNA reads as TGTGCCAGCAAAGGCCCCGGGGGGTGGTACACCGGGGAGCTGTTTTTT.

The chain has TRBV12-3 or TRBV12-4 and TRBJ2-4, with D perhaps assigned TRBD1 or TRBD2 (5 bases each). Deletions cut 2 bases from V and 5 bases from J, with 7 bases between. The CDR3 has 13 amino acids. CDR3 DNA: TGTGCCAGCAGTTTAATGGGGGAAAACATTCAGTACTTC. Translated, it gives CASSLMGENIQYF.

V usage is TRBV12-3 or TRBV12-4 and J usage is TRBJ1-2; no firm D call. V was cut by 11 bases and J by 4 bases, with 11 bases left in between. The length of the CDR3 is 11 residues. CDR3 region: CAVWTLYGYTF. The CDR3 DNA reads TGTGCCGTTTGGACCCTCTATGGCTACACCTTC.

The rearrangement links TRBV12-3 or TRBV12-4 to TRBJ2-7; 16 bases fit TRBD2. With 5 bases clipped from V and 7 bases from J, the junction kept 11 bases outside the gene matches. This CDR3 comprises 17 residues. CDR3 sequence: CASSPGTSGRAAWEQYF. CDR3 nucleotides: TGTGCCAGCAGTCCCGGGACTAGCGGGAGGGCCGCTTGGGAGCAGTACTTC.

This chain joins TRBV27 and TRBJ2-3, with D tentatively TRBD1 or TRBD2 (5 bases each). The CDR3 spans 17 residues. Between the trimmed V and J ends, which lost 1 base and 3 bases, there was a span of 17 bases. The germline V gene has CDR1 MNHEY and CDR2 SMNVEV (reference sequence). The CDR3 loop is CASSLLGAGKITDTQYF. DNA for the CDR3: TGTGCCAGCAGTTTATTAGGGGCCGGGAAGATTACAGATACGCAGTATTTT.